The entry that follows covers one TCR beta chain sequence. An end of the junction does not agree with germline; a read error may underlie this. This entry belongs to a study of blood T cells in healthy people across ages. Study in general: About one barcoded beta molecule was captured per two T cells (by template switching).

The CDR3 is 12 amino acids. Germline lookup yields CDR1 KGHDR and CDR2 SFDVKD. Each sample used at least 6 million PBMCs. Total RNA extraction produced at least 6 micrograms (per sample) for the study. Sample-barcoded 5' priming and a J-beta primer mix drove a second PCR of about 6 to 11 cycles. MiXCR, run by TCRdb on the 5' RACE reads, gives a single entry per CDR3 protein. The sample records approximately 900,000 distinct CDR3 sequences, around 49% being singletons. The sample comprised blood. The chain employs TRBV24-1 and TRBJ2-3; D is undetermined. The sequence was collected from a man aged 30 to 39 in good health. This CDR3 is CASSDLPDTQYF. The CDR3 region has the DNA TGTGCCTCCAGTGACTTGCCAGATACGCAGTATTTT.